These 11 T cell receptor beta chains came from one sample sequenced in a study of lymphopenia after photon versus proton radiotherapy (dated by TCRdb to between 2017 and 2020). Receptor amplification or capture employed the immunoSEQ multiplex PCR assay. Drawn from immuneACCESS, this table holds only the in-frame rearrangements with V and J called that TCRdb kept. Clones are partly lost; checked studies trace under half to an unresolved V gene and leave the rest unexplained. The sample table shows roughly 67,000 clones, and approximately 90% are seen once. The biggest ten clones account for about 3.1% of the sample. The sample in question was peripheral blood, obtained from a patient treated with photon-based radiotherapy. The receptors come from a woman aged 70-85 years with pancreatic cancer.

The chain is built from TRBV28 and TRBJ2-1; 7 bases are a match to TRBD1. Germline-derived CDR1 and CDR2 are MDHEN and SYDVKM. The CDR3 runs to 15 residues. With 6 bases clipped from V and 2 bases from J, the junction kept 7 bases outside the gene matches. The CDR3 DNA reads TGTGCCAGCAGCGAAACAGGGGCCCCCTACAATGAGCAGTTCTTC. Amino acid sequence: CASSETGAPYNEQFF. Combining the CDR3 with reference TRBV28 and TRBJ2-1 gives the whole variable domain DVKVTQSSRYLVKRTGEKVFLECVQDMDHENMFWYRQDPGLGLRLIYFSYDVKMKEKGDIPEGYSVSREKKERFSLILESASTNQTSMYLCASSETGAPYNEQFFGPGTRLTVL.

This clone came up once. The chain is built from TRBV7-2 and TRBJ1-2, with D hard to call. Germline CDR1 and CDR2: SGHTA and FQGNSA. The CDR3 sequence is 14 residues long. The ends were cut back, 4 bases at V and 4 bases at J, with 13 bases in the middle. The CDR3 DNA reads TGTGCCAGCAGCTCCGACGGGGTCGGCTATGGCTACACCTTC. It codes for CASSSDGVGYGYTF.

The V call is TRBV5-1, the J call TRBJ1-1; the D is unclear. The germline V gene encodes CDR1 SGHRS and CDR2 YFSETQ. V was pared by 2 bases and J by 1 base, with 9 bases between. The CDR3 totals 14 residues. The DNA for the CDR3 is TGCGCCAGCAGCTTCAATCCAGCGAACACTGAAGCTTTCTTT. It specifies CASSFNPANTEAFF.

In DNA, the CDR3 is TGTGCCAGTAGTATACAGGGACTCGTGTGGAATGAGCAGTTCTTC. Protein: CASSIQGLVWNEQFF. The chain joins TRBV19 to TRBJ2-1; a weak D match, TRBD2 (6 bases). Per the germline V gene, CDR1 is LNHDA and CDR2 is SQIVND (reference sequence). The CDR3 is made up of 15 amino acids. V gave up 2 bases and J gave up 7 bases, with 15 bases separating them.

This clone showed up just once. The J gene is TRBJ2-2, the V gene TRBV19; the D gene is possibly TRBD2 (5 bases). Germline V gene lookup returns CDR1 LNHDA and CDR2 SQIVND (reference sequence). V was pared by 6 bases and J by 7 bases, with 12 bases between. This CDR3 is 13 amino acids long. The DNA for the CDR3 is TGTGCCAGTAGGACTAAGTCGGGCGGGGAGCTGTTTTTT. It encodes CASRTKSGGELFF.

The chain couples TRBV6-6 to TRBJ1-3, with 8 bases aligning to TRBD1. Germline V gene data show CDR1 as MNHNY and CDR2 as SVGAGI (reference sequence). V gave up 6 bases and J gave up 0 bases; unmatched junction bases: 7. The CDR3 loop spans 16 amino acids. CDR3 coding DNA: TGTGCCAGCAGGGACAGGGATGGAAACTCTGGAAACACCATATATTTT. Translated: CASRDRDGNSGNTIYF.

This clone was seen a few times. The chain combines TRBV4-3 with TRBJ1-1; 7 nucleotides agree with TRBD1. Trimming cost V 0 bases and J 1 base; bases outside gene matches: 2. CDR1 and CDR2 (germline): LGHNA, YSLEER. The CDR3 extends over 15 amino acids. The CDR3 nucleotides read TGCGCCAGCAGCCAAGATCGGACAGGGAACACTGAAGCTTTCTTT. Translated: CASSQDRTGNTEAFF.

The chain links TRBV28 to TRBJ2-1, with no clear D. Trimming removed 8 bases at V and 5 bases at J, with 7 bases between. In germline, CDR1 is MDHEN, CDR2 SYDVKM. The CDR3 totals 11 residues. Written as DNA, the CDR3 is TGTGCCAGCTTCCAAAACAATGAGCAGTTCTTC. Amino acids: CASFQNNEQFF.

The CDR3 reads CSVGHRQETQYF. The CDR3 region has the DNA TGCAGCGTTGGTCACAGACAAGAGACCCAGTACTTC. The chain employs TRBV29-1 and TRBJ2-5, with D uncertain. Per germline, CDR1 SQVTM and CDR2 ANQGSEA. The ends were cut back, 4 bases at V and 2 bases at J, with 8 bases in the middle. The CDR3 runs to 12 residues.

This clone was counted a few times. The chain is built from TRBV5-6 and TRBJ2-2; a possible D gene is TRBD2 (6 bases). Trimming removed 4 bases at V and 0 bases at J, with 13 bases between. This CDR3 is built from 16 residues. Germline CDR1 reads SGHDT; CDR2 reads YYEEEE. CDR3 DNA: TGTGCCAGCAGCGGCGGCCTAGCGACGAACACCGGGGAGCTGTTTTTT. Residues: CASSGGLATNTGELFF.

This sequence joins TRBV4-3 and TRBJ1-4; TRBD1 matches 9 bases. There are 17 residues in the CDR3. Germline V gene sequence: CDR1 LGHNA, CDR2 YSLEER. V trimming: 0 bases; J trimming: 6 bases; junction bases outside the gene matches: 8. CDR3 sequence (DNA): TGCGCCAGCAGCCAAGATAGGGGACAGGGAGGAGATGAAAAACTGTTTTTT. Protein product: CASSQDRGQGGDEKLFF.